The subject of this entry is one TCR beta chain. Its antigen is not identified. V lost 4 bases and J 0 bases, leaving 11 bases between the germline ends. Looked up from germline, CDR1 is KGHSH and CDR2 is LQKENI. The CDR3 loop spans 15 amino acids. This specimen belongs to a study of T cell responses to AZD1222 COVID-19 vaccine. Study-wide points: Within unmutated variant regions lay the reported targets of nearly half of spike-specific TCRs. There were mostly white British donors and more females than males, and clonal diversity was possibly underestimated. Repertoire collection took place solely once the T cell response had peaked.

The repertoire was sequenced with immunoSEQ multiplex PCR; TCRdb's copy has only in-frame clones and lacks some. Here the sample spans 150,000 to 180,000 clones, 90% being singletons. This specimen consisted of peripheral blood, obtained on day 0 of AZD1222 vaccination. The origin of this receptor is an adult in good health. The chain employs TRBV18 and TRBJ2-3; tentatively, D is TRBD2 (6 bases). The CDR3 nucleotides are TGTGCCAGCTCACTCCGGGACTCCAGCACAGATACGCAGTATTTT. The encoded protein is CASSLRDSSTDTQYF. The full variable domain, in which reference TRBV18 and TRBJ2-3 provide the parts outside the CDR3, is NAGVMQNPRHLVRRRGQEARLRCSPMKGHSHVYWYRQLPEEGLKFMVYLQKENIIDESGMPKERFSAEFPKEGPSILRIQQVVRGDSAAYFCASSLRDSSTDTQYFGPGTRLTVL.